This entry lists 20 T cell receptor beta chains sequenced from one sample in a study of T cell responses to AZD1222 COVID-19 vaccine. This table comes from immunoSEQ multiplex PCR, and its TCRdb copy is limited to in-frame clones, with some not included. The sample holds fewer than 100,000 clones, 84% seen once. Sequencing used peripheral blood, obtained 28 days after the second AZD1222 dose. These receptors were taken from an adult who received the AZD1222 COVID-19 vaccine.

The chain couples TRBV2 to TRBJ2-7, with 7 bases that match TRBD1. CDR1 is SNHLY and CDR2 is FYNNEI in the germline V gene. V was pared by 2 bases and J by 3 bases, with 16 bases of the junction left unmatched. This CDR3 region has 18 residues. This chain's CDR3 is CASSEFPFGQDNGYEQYF. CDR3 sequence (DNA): TGTGCCAGCAGTGAATTTCCGTTCGGACAGGACAATGGCTACGAGCAGTACTTC.

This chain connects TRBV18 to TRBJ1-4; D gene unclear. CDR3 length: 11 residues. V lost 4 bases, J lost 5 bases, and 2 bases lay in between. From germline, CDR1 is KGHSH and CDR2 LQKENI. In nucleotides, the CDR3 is TGTGCCAGCTCACGCAATGAAAAACTGTTTTTT. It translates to CASSRNEKLFF.

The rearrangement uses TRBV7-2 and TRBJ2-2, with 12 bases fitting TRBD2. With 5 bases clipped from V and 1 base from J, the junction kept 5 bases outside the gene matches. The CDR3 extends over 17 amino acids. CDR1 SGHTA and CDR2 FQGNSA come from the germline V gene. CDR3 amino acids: CASSPQGLAGNTGELFF. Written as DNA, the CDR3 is TGTGCCAGCAGCCCGCAGGGACTAGCGGGGAACACCGGGGAGCTGTTTTTT.

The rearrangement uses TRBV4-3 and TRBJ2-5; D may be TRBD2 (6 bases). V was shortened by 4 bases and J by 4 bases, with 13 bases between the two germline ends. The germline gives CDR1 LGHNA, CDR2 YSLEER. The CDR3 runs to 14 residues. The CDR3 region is CASSPNFGGETQYF. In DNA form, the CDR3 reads TGCGCCAGCAGCCCCAACTTCGGGGGAGAGACCCAGTACTTC.

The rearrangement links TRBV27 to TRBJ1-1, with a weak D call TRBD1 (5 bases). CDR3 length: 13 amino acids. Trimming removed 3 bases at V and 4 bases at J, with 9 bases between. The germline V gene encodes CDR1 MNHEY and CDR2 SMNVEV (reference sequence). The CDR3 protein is CASSFRVGTEAFF. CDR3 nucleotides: TGTGCCAGCAGTTTCAGGGTTGGCACTGAAGCTTTCTTT.

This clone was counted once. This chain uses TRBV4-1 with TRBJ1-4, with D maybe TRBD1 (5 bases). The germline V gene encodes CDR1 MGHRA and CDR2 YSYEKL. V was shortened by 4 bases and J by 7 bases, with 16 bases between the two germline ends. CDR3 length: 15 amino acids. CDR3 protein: CASSPPGGWTEKLFF. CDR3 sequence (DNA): TGCGCCAGCAGCCCCCCGGGGGGATGGACTGAAAAACTGTTTTTT.

In DNA, the CDR3 is TGTGCCAGCAGCGCGACAGCGGGAGGGGTCACAGATACGCAGTATTTT. This sequence encodes CASSATAGGVTDTQYF. V is TRBV5-6 and J is TRBJ2-3; TRBD2 aligns across 10 bases. J was trimmed by 2 bases and V by 4 bases; bases with no gene match: 7. Per germline, CDR1 SGHDT and CDR2 YYEEEE. The CDR3 covers 16 residues.

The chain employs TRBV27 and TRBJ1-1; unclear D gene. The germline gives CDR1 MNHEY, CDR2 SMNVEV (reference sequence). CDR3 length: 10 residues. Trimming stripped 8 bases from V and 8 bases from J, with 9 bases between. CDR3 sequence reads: CASPNFEAFF. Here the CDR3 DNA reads TGTGCCAGCCCGAACTTCGAAGCTTTCTTT.

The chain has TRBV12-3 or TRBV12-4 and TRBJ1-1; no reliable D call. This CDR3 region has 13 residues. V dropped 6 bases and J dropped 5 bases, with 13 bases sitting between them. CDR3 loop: CASRLNLVTEAFF. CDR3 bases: TGTGCCAGCAGACTTAACTTGGTGACTGAAGCTTTCTTT.

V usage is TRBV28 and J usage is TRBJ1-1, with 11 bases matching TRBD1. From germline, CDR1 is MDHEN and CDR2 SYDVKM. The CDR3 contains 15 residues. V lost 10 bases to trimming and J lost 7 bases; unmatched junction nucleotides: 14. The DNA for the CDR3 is TGTGCCATTATAGGGACAGGGGGTTATCGGGGTGAAGCTTTCTTT. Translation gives CAIIGTGGYRGEAFF. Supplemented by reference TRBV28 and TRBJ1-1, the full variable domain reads DVKVTQSSRYLVKRTGEKVFLECVQDMDHENMFWYRQDPGLGLRLIYFSYDVKMKEKGDIPEGYSVSREKKERFSLILESASTNQTSMYLCAIIGTGGYRGEAFFGQGTRLTVV.

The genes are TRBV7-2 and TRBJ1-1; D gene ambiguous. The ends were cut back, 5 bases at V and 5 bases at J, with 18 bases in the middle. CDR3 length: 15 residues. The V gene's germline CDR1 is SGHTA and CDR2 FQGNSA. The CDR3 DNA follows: TGTGCCAGCAGCGTCGACGGTTCTTCGCGGACTGAAGCTTTCTTT. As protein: CASSVDGSSRTEAFF.

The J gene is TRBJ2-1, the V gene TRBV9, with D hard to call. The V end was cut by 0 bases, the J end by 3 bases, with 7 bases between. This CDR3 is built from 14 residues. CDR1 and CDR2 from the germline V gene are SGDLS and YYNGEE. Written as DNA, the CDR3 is TGTGCCAGCAGCGTAGAAACGGGCTACAATGAGCAGTTCTTC. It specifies CASSVETGYNEQFF.

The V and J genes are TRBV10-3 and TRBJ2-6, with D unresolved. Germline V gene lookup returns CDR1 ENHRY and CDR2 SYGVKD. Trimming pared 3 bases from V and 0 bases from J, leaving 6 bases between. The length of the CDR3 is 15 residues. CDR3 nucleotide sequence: TGTGCCATCAGTGACCGCAACTCTGGGGCCAACGTCCTGACTTTC. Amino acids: CAISDRNSGANVLTF.

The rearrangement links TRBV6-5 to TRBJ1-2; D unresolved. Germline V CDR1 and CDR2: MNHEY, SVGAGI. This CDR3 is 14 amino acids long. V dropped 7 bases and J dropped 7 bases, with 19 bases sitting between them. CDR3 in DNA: TGTGCCAGCACCTTGGGGAGGGATTTGTTTGGCTACACCTTC. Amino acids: CASTLGRDLFGYTF.

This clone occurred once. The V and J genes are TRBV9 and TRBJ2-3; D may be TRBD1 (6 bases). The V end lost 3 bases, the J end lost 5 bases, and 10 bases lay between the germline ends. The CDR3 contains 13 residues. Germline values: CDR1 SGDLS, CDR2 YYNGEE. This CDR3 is CASSGGPGDTQYF. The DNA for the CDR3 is TGTGCCAGCAGCGGGGGGCCGGGAGATACGCAGTATTTT. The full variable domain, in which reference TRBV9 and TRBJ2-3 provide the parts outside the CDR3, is DSGVTQTPKHLITATGQRVTLRCSPRSGDLSVYWYQQSLDQGLQFLIQYYNGEERAKGNILERFSAQQFPDLHSELNLSSLELGDSALYFCASSGGPGDTQYFGPGTRLTVL.

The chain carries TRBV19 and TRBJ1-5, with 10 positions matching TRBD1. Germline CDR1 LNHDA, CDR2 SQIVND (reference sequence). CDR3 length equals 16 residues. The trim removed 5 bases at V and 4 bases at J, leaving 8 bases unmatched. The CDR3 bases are TGTGCCAGTAGTGCCCGGGACAGGGGTGGGAATCAGCCCCAGCATTTT. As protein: CASSARDRGGNQPQHF.

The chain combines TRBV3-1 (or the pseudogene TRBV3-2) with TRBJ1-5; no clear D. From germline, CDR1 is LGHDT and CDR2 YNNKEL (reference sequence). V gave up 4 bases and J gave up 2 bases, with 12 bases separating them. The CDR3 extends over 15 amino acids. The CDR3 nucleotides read TGTGCCAGCAGCCCCTCCTATGGGGGCAATCAGCCCCAGCATTTT. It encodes CASSPSYGGNQPQHF.

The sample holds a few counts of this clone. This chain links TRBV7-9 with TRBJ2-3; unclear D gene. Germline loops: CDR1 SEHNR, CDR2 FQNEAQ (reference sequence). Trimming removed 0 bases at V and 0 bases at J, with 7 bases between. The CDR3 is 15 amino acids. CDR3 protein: CASSLALGSTDTQYF. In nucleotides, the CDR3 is TGTGCCAGCAGCTTAGCGCTCGGCAGCACAGATACGCAGTATTTT.

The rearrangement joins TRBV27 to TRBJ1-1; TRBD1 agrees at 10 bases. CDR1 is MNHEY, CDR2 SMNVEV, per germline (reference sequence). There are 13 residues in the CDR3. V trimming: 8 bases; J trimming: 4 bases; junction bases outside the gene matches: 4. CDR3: CASRQGAGTEAFF. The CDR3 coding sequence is TGTGCCAGCCGACAGGGGGCAGGCACTGAAGCTTTCTTT.

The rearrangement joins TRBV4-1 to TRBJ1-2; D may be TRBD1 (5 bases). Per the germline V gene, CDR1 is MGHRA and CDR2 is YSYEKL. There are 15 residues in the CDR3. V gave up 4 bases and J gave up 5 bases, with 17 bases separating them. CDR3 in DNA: TGCGCCAGCAGCCCATCGAGAGGGGCGCGGTATGGCTACACCTTC. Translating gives CASSPSRGARYGYTF.